This T cell receptor (beta chain) was obtained from a study of T cells after yellow fever vaccination. This clonotype showed up just a few times. TCRdb passed the 5' RACE reads through MiXCR, listing each CDR3 protein once. The top ten clones hold about 20% of a sample with roughly 310,000 distinct CDR3 sequences, around 4% of them seen once. This receptor was taken from a man aged 18 to 30 who received the YFV17D yellow fever vaccine. Material: PBMCs, obtained on the day of the yellow fever booster vaccination.

The CDR3 sequence is CASSLPSVRTDTQYF. For the CDR3, the DNA is TGTGCCAGCAGCTTACCCTCAGTGAGGACAGATACGCAGTATTTT. The chain joins TRBV7-9 to TRBJ2-3; D is uncertain. V was pared by 2 bases and J by 3 bases, with 12 bases between. Germline CDR1 SEHNR, CDR2 FQNEAQ (reference sequence). The CDR3 length is 15 residues.